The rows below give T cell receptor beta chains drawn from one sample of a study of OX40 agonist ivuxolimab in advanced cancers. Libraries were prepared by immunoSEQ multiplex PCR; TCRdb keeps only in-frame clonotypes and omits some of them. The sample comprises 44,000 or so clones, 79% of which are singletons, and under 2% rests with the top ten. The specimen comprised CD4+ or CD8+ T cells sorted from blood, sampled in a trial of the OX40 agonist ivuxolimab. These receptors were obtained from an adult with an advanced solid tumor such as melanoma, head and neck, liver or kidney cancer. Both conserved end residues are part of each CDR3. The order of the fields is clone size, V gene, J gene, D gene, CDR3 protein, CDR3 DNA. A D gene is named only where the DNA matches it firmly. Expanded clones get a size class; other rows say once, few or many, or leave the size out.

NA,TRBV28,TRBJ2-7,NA,CASNPQGRVYEQYF,TGTGCCAGCAACCCCCAGGGGCGGGTCTACGAGCAGTACTTC
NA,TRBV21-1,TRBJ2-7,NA,CASSNLTYEQYF,TGTGCCAGCAGCAATTTGACCTACGAGCAGTACTTC
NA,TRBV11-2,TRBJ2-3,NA,CASSWSSDTQYF,TGTGCCAGCAGCTGGAGTTCAGATACGCAGTATTTT
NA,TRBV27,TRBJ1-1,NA,CASSLSGPRMNTEAFF,TGTGCCAGCAGTTTGTCCGGTCCTCGCATGAACACTGAAGCTTTCTTT
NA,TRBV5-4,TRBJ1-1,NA,CASSFRGVNTEAFF,TGTGCCAGCAGCTTCCGGGGCGTTAACACTGAAGCTTTCTTT
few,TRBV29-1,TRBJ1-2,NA,CSVDHGYTF,TGCAGCGTTGATCATGGCTACACCTTC
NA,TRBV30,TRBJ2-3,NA,CAWSAVLDTDTQYF,TGTGCCTGGAGTGCGGTGCTCGACACAGATACGCAGTATTTT
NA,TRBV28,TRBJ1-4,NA,CASSFQGTNEKLFF,TGTGCCAGCAGTTTCCAGGGAACTAATGAAAAACTGTTTTTT
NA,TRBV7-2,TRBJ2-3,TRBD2,CASSLARTSGGGQYF,TGTGCCAGCAGCTTAGCCCGGACTAGCGGGGGGGGGCAGTATTTT
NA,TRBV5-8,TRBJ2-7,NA,CASSHLSRVDEQYF,TGTGCCAGCAGCCATTTGTCCAGGGTGGACGAGCAGTACTTC
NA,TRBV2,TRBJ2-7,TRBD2,CASSGGLAGGTYEQYF,TGTGCCAGCAGCGGGGGACTAGCGGGGGGTACCTACGAGCAGTACTTC
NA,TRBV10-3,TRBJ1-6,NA,CAISIQGQNSPLHF,TGTGCCATCAGTATCCAGGGGCAGAATTCACCCCTCCACTTT
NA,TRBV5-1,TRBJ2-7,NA,CASSFVGTQGGEQYF,TGCGCCAGCAGCTTCGTGGGGACCCAGGGGGGCGAGCAGTACTTC
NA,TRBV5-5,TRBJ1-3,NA,CASSFQLGGNTIYF,TGTGCCAGCAGCTTTCAATTAGGCGGGAACACCATATATTTT
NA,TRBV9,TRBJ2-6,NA,CASSDRGANVLTF,TGTGCCAGCAGTGATCGGGGGGCCAACGTCCTGACTTTC
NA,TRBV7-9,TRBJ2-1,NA,CASLGASNEQFF,TGTGCCAGCTTAGGAGCCTCCAATGAGCAGTTCTTC
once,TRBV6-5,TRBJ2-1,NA,CASSYREYNEQFF,TGTGCCAGCAGTTACCGGGAGTACAATGAGCAGTTCTTC
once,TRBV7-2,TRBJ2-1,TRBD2,CASSLSASGGWGPYNEQFF,TGTGCCAGCAGCTTATCGGCTAGCGGGGGGTGGGGACCTTACAATGAGCAGTTCTTC
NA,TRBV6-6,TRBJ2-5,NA,CASSRAAVVETQYF,TGTGCCAGCAGCCGAGCCGCGGTGGTGGAGACCCAGTACTTC
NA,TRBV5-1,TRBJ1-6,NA,CASSPQVGDSYNSPLHF,TGCGCCAGCAGTCCCCAGGTTGGGGACTCCTATAATTCACCCCTCCACTTT
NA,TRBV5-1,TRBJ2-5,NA,CASSLGQGGQETQYF,TGCGCCAGCAGCTTGGGCCAGGGGGGTCAAGAGACCCAGTACTTC
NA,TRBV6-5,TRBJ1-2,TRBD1,CASSSRGDFSYTF,TGTGCCAGCAGTTCCAGGGGGGATTTTAGCTACACCTTC
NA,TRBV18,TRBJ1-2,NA,CASSPEGRGFYGYTF,TGTGCCAGCTCACCAGAAGGCAGGGGTTTCTATGGCTACACCTTC
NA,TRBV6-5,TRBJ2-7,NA,CASSSRVPYEQYF,TGTGCCAGCAGTTCCAGGGTTCCCTACGAGCAGTACTTC
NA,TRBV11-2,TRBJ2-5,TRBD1,CASSLGGTAQETQYF,TGTGCCAGCAGCTTAGGGGGGACAGCTCAAGAGACCCAGTACTTC
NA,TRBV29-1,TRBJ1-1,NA,CSVQTGMNTEAFF,TGCAGCGTCCAGACAGGCATGAACACTGAAGCTTTCTTT
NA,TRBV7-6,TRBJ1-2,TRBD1,CASSPDRGDYGYTF,TGTGCCAGCAGCCCGGACAGGGGCGACTATGGCTACACCTTC
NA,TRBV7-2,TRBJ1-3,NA,CASSPGQGGNTIYF,TGTGCCAGCAGCCCCGGACAAGGTGGAAACACCATATATTTT
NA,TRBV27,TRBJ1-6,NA,CASSLRASSYNSPLHF,TGTGCCAGCAGCCTAAGAGCTTCCTCCTATAATTCACCCCTCCACTTT
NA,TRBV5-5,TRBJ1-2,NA,CASSPTGAGFGYTF,TGTGCCAGCAGCCCGACGGGGGCGGGGTTTGGCTACACCTTC
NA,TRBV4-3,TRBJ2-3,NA,CASSQDRSNTQYF,TGCGCCAGCAGCCAAGACCGCTCAAATACGCAGTATTTT
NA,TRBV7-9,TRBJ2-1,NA,CASSFSVGEQFF,TGTGCCAGCAGCTTCAGCGTAGGTGAGCAGTTCTTC
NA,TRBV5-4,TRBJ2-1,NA,CASSYRVSSYNEQFF,TGTGCCAGCAGTTACAGGGTAAGCTCCTACAATGAGCAGTTCTTC
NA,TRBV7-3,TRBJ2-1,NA,CASSLSSTVYNEQFF,TGTGCCAGCAGCTTATCCTCGACGGTCTACAATGAGCAGTTCTTC
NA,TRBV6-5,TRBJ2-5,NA,CARDGWETQYF,TGTGCCAGGGACGGGTGGGAGACCCAGTACTTC
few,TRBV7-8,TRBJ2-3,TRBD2,CASSLVGLAPDTQYF,TGTGCCAGCAGCTTAGTAGGACTAGCCCCAGATACGCAGTATTTT
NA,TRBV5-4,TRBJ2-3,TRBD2,CASSILAGDTDTQYF,TGTGCCAGCAGCATACTAGCGGGGGACACAGATACGCAGTATTTT
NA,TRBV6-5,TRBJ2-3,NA,CASSRQEGTDTQYF,TGTGCCAGCAGCAGACAGGAGGGGACAGATACGCAGTATTTT
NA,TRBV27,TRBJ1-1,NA,CASSPLGSGNTEAFF,TGTGCCAGCAGTCCCCTAGGGAGTGGGAACACTGAAGCTTTCTTT
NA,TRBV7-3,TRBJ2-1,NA,CASSRILGNEQFF,TGTGCCAGCAGCCGGATTCTAGGCAATGAGCAGTTCTTC
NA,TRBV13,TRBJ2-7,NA,CASSSTEWGSHEQYF,TGTGCCAGCAGCTCCACCGAATGGGGTAGCCACGAGCAGTACTTC
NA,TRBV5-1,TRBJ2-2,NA,CASRLDLVNTGELFF,TGCGCCAGCAGACTCGATCTAGTGAACACCGGGGAGCTGTTTTTT
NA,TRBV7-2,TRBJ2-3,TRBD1,CASSFPGGTGENF,TGTGCCAGCAGCTTTCCGGGGGGGACAGGGGAAAACTTT
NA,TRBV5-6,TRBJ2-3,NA,CASSLIPGRGYF,TGTGCCAGCAGCTTGATACCGGGCAGGGGGTATTTT